This T cell receptor (beta chain) was observed in a study of blood T cell repertoires in COVID-19. The assay was immunoSEQ multiplex PCR, and TCRdb's table has in-frame clones only and misses some. The top ten hold about 1.7% of the sample, which has under 250,000 clones, about nine tenths seen once. Trimming shortened V by 7 bases and J by 6 bases, and 18 bases separated the two germline ends. Germline assignment: CDR1 LNHDA and CDR2 SQIVND (reference sequence). CDR3 length: 15 residues. The chain employs TRBV19 and TRBJ2-2, with D possibly being TRBD2 (6 bases). Sequenced material: peripheral blood. The clonotype originates from a woman aged 60-75 years who had recovered from COVID-19. The CDR3 bases are TGTGCCAGTAAGTCCGGGAGTAGGGCCGCCGGGGAGCTGTTTTTT. It translates to CASKSGSRAAGELFF.